One and the same sample provided the 11 T cell receptor beta chains below, sequenced in a study of breast tumors, draining lymph nodes, adjacent tissues. Axillary draining lymph nodes of breast cancer patients supplied the node samples. TCRdb redid the calling of the multiplex PCR reads with MiXCR, one entry per CDR3 protein. The sample has 270,000 or so distinct CDR3 sequences, over 30% seen once. The specimen was axillary lymph node tissue. The receptors come from a female donor with breast cancer. Some clones in this sample may be carry-over from other donors' samples.

This clonotype was observed once. The V call is TRBV24-1, the J call TRBJ1-2; a possible D gene is TRBD1 (5 bases). Trimming took off 4 bases at V and 4 bases at J, with 9 bases between the two ends. The CDR3 extends over 13 amino acids. Germline V CDR1 and CDR2: KGHDR, SFDVKD. CDR3 region: CATSDRDGYGYTF. The CDR3 bases are TGTGCCACCAGTGACAGGGATGGCTATGGCTACACCTTC.

The V gene is TRBV10-3, the J gene TRBJ2-1; 10 positions agree with TRBD2. This CDR3 is built from 14 residues. Germline V gene sequence: CDR1 ENHRY, CDR2 SYGVKD. The J segment lost 4 bases and the V segment lost 6 bases, leaving 3 bases of the junction unmatched. In DNA form, the CDR3 reads TGTGCCATCAGGAGCGGGGGGGGATACAATGAGCAGTTCTTC. Translation: CAIRSGGGYNEQFF.

This clonotype came up many times. The chain links TRBV6-5 to TRBJ1-6; D is perhaps TRBD1 (6 bases). The CDR3 has 15 amino acids. The germline V gene has CDR1 MNHEY and CDR2 SVGAGI. Deletions cut 6 bases from V and 10 bases from J, with 19 bases between. In DNA form, the CDR3 reads TGTGCCAGCAGGACAAGAACAGGGTTTGGGTCACCCCTCCACTTT. The encoded protein is CASRTRTGFGSPLHF.

This clonotype showed up many times. The CDR3 spells CASSQGRTQYF. The CDR3 region has the DNA TGCGCCAGCAGCCAAGGGCGTACCCAGTACTTC. The J gene is TRBJ2-5, the V gene TRBV4-1; D is unclear. Germline assignment: CDR1 MGHRA and CDR2 YSYEKL. Deletions cut 1 base from V and 8 bases from J, with 5 bases between. This CDR3 has 11 amino acids.

For this clonotype: A much larger clone differs by one base, so this may be a read error. This chain uses TRBV28 with TRBJ1-2; D perhaps matches TRBD1 (6 bases). V was pared by 7 bases and J by 8 bases, with 14 bases between. Germline V lookup: CDR1 MDHEN, CDR2 SYDVKM. This CDR3 has 12 amino acids. CDR3 in amino acids: CASKRGGDGYTF. CDR3 sequence (DNA): TGTGCCAGCAAGCGGGGGGGCGACGGCTACACCTTC.

This clonotype was picked up a small number of times. Since the CDR3 does not end with the conserved phenylalanine or tryptophan, this likely comes from a read error. V gene TRBV5-5 combines with J gene TRBJ2-1, with TRBD2 identical over 11 bases. Unmatched junction bases numbered 7, after V lost 4 bases and J lost 4 bases. This CDR3 is 16 amino acids long. Looked up from germline, CDR1 is SGHKS and CDR2 is YYEKEE (reference sequence). CDR3 sequence reads: CASSTRLAGTYNEQFS. CDR3 bases: TGTGCCAGCAGCACGAGACTAGCGGGGACATACAATGAGCAGTTCTCC.

Worth noting for this clonotype: A much larger clone is a single base away; this may be a read error. The chain has TRBV5-1 and TRBJ1-2; D is unresolved. This CDR3 comprises 14 residues. The V gene's germline CDR1 is SGHRS and CDR2 YFSETQ. Trimming removed 1 base from V and 8 bases from J, with 15 bases in between. The CDR3 reads CASSLSSATMGYTF. The CDR3, as DNA: TGCGCCAGCAGCTTGTCCAGCGCCACAATGGGCTACACCTTC.

The chain couples TRBV28 to TRBJ2-3; tentative D call: TRBD1 (6 bases). Looked up from germline, CDR1 is MDHEN and CDR2 is SYDVKM. The CDR3 sequence is 15 residues long. Trimming shortened V by 5 bases and J by 6 bases, and 18 bases separated the two germline ends. CDR3 region: CASSPIGGAGDTQYF. The CDR3 DNA reads as TGTGCCAGCAGTCCAATAGGGGGAGCCGGGGATACGCAGTATTTT. The entire variable domain, with the rest obtained from reference TRBV28 and TRBJ2-3, is as follows: DVKVTQSSRYLVKRTGEKVFLECVQDMDHENMFWYRQDPGLGLRLIYFSYDVKMKEKGDIPEGYSVSREKKERFSLILESASTNQTSMYLCASSPIGGAGDTQYFGPGTRLTVL.

The table lists this clonotype with many counts. The V call is TRBV19, the J call TRBJ2-3; TRBD2 aligns across 9 bases. The germline CDR1 and CDR2 sequences are LNHDA and SQIVND (reference sequence). The CDR3 length is 16 residues. The junction had 7 bases not matched to a gene; V was cut back by 6 bases and J by 0 bases. CDR3 coding DNA: TGTGCCAGTAGGCCCCTTAGCGGGAGAAGCACAGATACGCAGTATTTT. This encodes CASRPLSGRSTDTQYF.

This chain links TRBV13 with TRBJ2-2, with unresolved D. Trimming took 6 bases from V and 6 from J, leaving 14 bases between them. This CDR3 has 14 amino acids. Germline CDR1 PRHDT, CDR2 FYEKMQ (reference sequence). CDR3 sequence reads: CASRDRQRAGELFF. For the CDR3, the DNA is TGTGCCAGCAGAGATAGACAAAGGGCCGGGGAGCTGTTTTTT. The variable domain in full, with the rest retrieved from reference TRBV13 and TRBJ2-2, is AAGVIQSPRHLIKEKRETATLKCYPIPRHDTVYWYQQGPGQDPQFLISFYEKMQSDKGSIPDRFSAQQFSDYHSELNMSSLELGDSALYFCASRDRQRAGELFFGEGSRLTVL.

Many counts were recorded for this clonotype. The rearrangement joins TRBV7-6 to TRBJ1-2, with 8 bases matching TRBD1. The CDR3 has 16 residues. Losses at the gene ends were 1 base for V and 2 bases for J; bases not matched to a gene: 6. Germline loops: CDR1 SGHVS, CDR2 FNYEAQ. The CDR3, as DNA: TGTGCCAGCAGCTTAGGGACAGGGAGAAAAAACTATGGCTACACCTTC. Encoded protein: CASSLGTGRKNYGYTF.